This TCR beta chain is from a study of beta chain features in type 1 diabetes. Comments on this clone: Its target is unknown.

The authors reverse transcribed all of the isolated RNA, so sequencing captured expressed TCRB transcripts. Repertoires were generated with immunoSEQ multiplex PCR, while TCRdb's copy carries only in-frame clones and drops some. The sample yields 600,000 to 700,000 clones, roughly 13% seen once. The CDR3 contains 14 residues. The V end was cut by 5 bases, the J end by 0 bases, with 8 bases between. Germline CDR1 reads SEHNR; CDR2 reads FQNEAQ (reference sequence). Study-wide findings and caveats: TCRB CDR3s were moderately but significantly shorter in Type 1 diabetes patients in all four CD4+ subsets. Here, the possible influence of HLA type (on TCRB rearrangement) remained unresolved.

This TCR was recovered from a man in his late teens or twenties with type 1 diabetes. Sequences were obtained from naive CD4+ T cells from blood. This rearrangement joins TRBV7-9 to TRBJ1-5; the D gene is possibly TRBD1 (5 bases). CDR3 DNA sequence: TGTGCCAGCAGCCCAGGGTATAGCAATCAGCCCCAGCATTTT. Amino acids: CASSPGYSNQPQHF.